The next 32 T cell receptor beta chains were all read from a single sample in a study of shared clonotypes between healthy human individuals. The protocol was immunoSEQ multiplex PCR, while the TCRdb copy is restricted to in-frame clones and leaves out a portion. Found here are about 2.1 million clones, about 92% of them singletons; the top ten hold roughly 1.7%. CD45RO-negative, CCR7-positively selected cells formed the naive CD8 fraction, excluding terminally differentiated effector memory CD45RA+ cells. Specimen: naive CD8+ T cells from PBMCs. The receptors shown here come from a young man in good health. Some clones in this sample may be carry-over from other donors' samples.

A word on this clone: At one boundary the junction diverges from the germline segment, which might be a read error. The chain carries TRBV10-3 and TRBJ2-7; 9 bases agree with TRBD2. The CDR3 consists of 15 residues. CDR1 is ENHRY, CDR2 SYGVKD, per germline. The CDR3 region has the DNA TGTGCCATCGGTGAGATTAGCGGGGGTAGCTACGAGCAGTACTTC. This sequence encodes CAIGEISGGSYEQYF.

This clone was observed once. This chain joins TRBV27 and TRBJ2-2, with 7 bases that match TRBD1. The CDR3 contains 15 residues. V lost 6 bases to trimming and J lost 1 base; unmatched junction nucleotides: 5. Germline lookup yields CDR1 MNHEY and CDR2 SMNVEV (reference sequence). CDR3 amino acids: CASSLRDRNTGELFF. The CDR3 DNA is TGTGCCAGCAGCCTACGGGACAGGAACACCGGGGAGCTGTTTTTT.

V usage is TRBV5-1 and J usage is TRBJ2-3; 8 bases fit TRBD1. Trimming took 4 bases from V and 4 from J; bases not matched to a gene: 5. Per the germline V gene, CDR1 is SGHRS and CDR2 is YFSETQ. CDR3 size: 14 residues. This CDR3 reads CASSPWTGPDTQYF. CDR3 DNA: TGCGCCAGCAGCCCTTGGACAGGGCCAGATACGCAGTATTTT.

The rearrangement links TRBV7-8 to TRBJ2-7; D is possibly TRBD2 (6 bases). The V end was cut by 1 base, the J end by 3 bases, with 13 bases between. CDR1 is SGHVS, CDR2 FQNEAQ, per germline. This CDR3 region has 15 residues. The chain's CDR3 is CASSLVGGEVYEQYF. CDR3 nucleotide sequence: TGTGCCAGCAGCTTAGTCGGCGGGGAGGTCTACGAGCAGTACTTC.

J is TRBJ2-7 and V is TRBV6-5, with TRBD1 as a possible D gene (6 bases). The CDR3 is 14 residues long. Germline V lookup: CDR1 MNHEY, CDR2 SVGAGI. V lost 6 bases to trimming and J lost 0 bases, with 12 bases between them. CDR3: CASREQGTSYEQYF. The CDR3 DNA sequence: TGTGCCAGCAGGGAACAGGGTACCTCCTACGAGCAGTACTTC.

CDR3 sequence (DNA): TGTGCCAGCAGCTTAGCGGGGGAGGTTACAGGGATCGGCTACAATGAGCAGTTCTTC. Protein sequence: CASSLAGEVTGIGYNEQFF. The J gene is TRBJ2-1, the V gene TRBV7-9; D assignment may be TRBD1 or TRBD2 (6 bases each). This CDR3 has 19 amino acids. The V gene lost 0 bases and the J gene lost 3 bases, with 21 bases spanning the gap. Germline CDR1 SEHNR, CDR2 FQNEAQ (reference sequence).

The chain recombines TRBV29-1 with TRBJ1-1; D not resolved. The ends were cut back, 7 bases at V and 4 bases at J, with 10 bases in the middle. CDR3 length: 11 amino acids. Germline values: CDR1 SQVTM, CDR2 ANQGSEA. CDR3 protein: CSAIQSTEAFF. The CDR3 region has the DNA TGCAGCGCGATACAGAGCACTGAAGCTTTCTTT.

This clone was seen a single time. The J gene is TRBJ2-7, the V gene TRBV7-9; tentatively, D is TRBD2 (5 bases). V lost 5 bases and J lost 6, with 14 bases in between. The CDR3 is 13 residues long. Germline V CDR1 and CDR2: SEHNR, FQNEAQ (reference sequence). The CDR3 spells CASSPPLGGEQYF. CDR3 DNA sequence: TGTGCCAGCAGCCCACCTCTTGGAGGCGAGCAGTACTTC. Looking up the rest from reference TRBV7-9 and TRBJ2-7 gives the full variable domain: DTGVSQNPRHKITKRGQNVTFRCDPISEHNRLYWYRQTLGQGPEFLTYFQNEAQLEKSRLLSDRFSAERPKGSFSTLEIQRTEQGDSAMYLCASSPPLGGEQYFGPGTRLTVT.

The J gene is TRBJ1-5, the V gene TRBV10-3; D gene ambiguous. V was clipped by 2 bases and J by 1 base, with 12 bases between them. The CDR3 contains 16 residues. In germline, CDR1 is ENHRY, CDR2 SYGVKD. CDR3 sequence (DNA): TGTGCCATCAGTGAGGCACGAGGCGAGAGCAATCAGCCCCAGCATTTT. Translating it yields CAISEARGESNQPQHF.

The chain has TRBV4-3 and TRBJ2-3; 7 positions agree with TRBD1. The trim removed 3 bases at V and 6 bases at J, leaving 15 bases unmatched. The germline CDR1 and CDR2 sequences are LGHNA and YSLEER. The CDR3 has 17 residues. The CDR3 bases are TGCGCCAGCAGCCAGGAAGGGACAGTCCCTTCGGCTGATACGCAGTATTTT. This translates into CASSQEGTVPSADTQYF.

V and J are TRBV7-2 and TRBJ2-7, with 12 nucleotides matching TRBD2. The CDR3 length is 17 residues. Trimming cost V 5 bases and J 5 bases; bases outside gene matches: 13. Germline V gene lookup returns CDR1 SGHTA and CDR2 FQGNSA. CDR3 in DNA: TGTGCCAGCAGCGCAGACCTCTCTAGCGGGAGGGGGGACGAGCAGTACTTC. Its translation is CASSADLSSGRGDEQYF.

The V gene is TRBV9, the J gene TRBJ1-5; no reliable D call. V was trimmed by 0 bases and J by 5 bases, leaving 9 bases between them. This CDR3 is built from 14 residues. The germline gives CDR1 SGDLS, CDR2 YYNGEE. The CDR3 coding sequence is TGTGCCAGCAGCGTAGGGTTTCTGCATCAGCCCCAGCATTTT. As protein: CASSVGFLHQPQHF.

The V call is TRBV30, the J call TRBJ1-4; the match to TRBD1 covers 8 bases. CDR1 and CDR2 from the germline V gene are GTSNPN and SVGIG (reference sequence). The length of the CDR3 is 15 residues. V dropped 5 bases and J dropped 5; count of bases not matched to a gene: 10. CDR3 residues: CAWGAYRGLNEKLFF. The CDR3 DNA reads TGTGCCTGGGGGGCTTACAGGGGGTTAAATGAAAAACTGTTTTTT.

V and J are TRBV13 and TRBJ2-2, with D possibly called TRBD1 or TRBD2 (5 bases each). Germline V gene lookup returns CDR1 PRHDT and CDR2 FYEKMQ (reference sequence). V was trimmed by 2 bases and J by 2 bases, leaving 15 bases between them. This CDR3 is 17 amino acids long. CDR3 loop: CASSLKSGTKNTGELFF. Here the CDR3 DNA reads TGTGCCAGCAGCTTAAAATCCGGGACCAAAAACACCGGGGAGCTGTTTTTT. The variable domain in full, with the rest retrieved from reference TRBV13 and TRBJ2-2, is AAGVIQSPRHLIKEKRETATLKCYPIPRHDTVYWYQQGPGQDPQFLISFYEKMQSDKGSIPDRFSAQQFSDYHSELNMSSLELGDSALYFCASSLKSGTKNTGELFFGEGSRLTVL.

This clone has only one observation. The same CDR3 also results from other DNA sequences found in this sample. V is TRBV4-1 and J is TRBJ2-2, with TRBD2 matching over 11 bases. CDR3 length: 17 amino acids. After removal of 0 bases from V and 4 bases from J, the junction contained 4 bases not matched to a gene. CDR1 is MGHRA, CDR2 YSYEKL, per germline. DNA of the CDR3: TGCGCCAGCAGCCAAGATCGTACTAGCGGGAGCACCGGGGAGCTGTTTTTT. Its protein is CASSQDRTSGSTGELFF.

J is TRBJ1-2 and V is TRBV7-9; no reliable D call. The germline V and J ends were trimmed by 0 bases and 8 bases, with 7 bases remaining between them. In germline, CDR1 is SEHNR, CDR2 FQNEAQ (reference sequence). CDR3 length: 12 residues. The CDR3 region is CASSLANRGYTF. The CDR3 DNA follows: TGTGCCAGCAGCTTAGCTAACAGAGGCTACACCTTC.

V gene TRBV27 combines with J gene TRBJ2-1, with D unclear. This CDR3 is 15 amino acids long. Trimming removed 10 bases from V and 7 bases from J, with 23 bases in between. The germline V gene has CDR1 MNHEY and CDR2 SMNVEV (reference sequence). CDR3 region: CATSPGRPLGNEQFF. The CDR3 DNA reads TGTGCCACCTCACCCGGACGGCCTCTGGGGAATGAGCAGTTCTTC.

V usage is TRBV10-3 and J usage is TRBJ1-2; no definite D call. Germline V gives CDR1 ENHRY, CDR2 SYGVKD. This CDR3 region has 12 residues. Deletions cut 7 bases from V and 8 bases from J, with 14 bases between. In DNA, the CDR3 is TGTGCCATCAAGAAAGGCGGGGAAGGCTACACCTTC. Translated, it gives CAIKKGGEGYTF.

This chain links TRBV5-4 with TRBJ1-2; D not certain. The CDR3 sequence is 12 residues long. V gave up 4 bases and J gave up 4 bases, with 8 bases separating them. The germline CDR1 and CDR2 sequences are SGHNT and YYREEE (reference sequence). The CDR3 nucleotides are TGTGCCAGCAGCCAGGACGGCTATGGCTACACCTTC. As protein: CASSQDGYGYTF. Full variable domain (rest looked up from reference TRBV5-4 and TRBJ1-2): ETGVTQSPTHLIKTRGQQVTLRCSSQSGHNTVSWYQQALGQGPQFIFQYYREEENGRGNFPPRFSGLQFPNYSSELNVNALELDDSALYLCASSQDGYGYTFGSGTRLTVV.

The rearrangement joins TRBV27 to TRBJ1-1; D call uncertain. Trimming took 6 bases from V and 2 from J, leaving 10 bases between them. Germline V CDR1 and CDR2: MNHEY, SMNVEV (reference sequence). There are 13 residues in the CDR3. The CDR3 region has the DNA TGTGCCAGCAGCTTCGACGGAAACACTGAAGCTTTCTTT. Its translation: CASSFDGNTEAFF.

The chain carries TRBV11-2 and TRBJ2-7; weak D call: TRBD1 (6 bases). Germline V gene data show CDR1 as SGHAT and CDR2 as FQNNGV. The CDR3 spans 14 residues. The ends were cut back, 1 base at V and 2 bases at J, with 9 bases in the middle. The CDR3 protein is CASSLAGVPYEQYF. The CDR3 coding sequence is TGTGCCAGCAGCTTAGCAGGGGTCCCCTACGAGCAGTACTTC.

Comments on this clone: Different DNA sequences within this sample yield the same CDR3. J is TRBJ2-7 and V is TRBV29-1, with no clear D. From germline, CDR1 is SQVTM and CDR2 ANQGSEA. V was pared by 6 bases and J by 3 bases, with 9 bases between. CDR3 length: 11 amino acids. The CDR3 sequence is CSVSRDYEQYF. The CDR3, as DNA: TGCAGCGTCTCACGTGACTACGAGCAGTACTTC.

The CDR3, as DNA: TGTGCCAGCAGCTTAATGGCTAGCGGGACGACCGGGGAGCTGTTTTTT. Translating it yields CASSLMASGTTGELFF. The V call is TRBV7-3, the J call TRBJ2-2, with TRBD2 matching 9 bases. The CDR3 has 16 amino acids. Germline trimming cut 1 base from V and 5 bases from J; bases unmatched to any gene: 5. The germline V gene has CDR1 SGHTA and CDR2 FQGTGA. The full variable domain, completed using reference TRBV7-3 and TRBJ2-2, is GAGVSQTPSNKVTEKGKYVELRCDPISGHTALYWYRQSLGQGPEFLIYFQGTGAADDSGLPNDRFFAVRPEGSVSTLKIQRTERGDSAVYLCASSLMASGTTGELFFGEGSRLTVL.

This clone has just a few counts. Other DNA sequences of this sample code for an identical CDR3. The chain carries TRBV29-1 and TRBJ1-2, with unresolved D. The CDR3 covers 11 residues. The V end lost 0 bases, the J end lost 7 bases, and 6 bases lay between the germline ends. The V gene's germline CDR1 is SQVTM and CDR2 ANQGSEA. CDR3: CSVEEWGGYTF. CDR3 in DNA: TGCAGCGTTGAAGAGTGGGGTGGCTACACCTTC.

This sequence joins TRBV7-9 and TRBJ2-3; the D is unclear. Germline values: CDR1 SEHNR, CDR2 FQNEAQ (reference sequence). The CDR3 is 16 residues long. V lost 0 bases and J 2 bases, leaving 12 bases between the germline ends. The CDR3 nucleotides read TGTGCCAGCAGCTTAGCTTATGGGGTTTCCACAGATACGCAGTATTTT. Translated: CASSLAYGVSTDTQYF.

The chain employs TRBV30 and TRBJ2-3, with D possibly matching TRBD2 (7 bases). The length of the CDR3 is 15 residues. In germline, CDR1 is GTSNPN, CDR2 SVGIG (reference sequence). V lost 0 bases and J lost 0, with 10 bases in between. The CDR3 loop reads CAWSVGGGSTDTQYF. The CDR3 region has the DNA TGTGCCTGGAGTGTAGGGGGGGGGAGCACAGATACGCAGTATTTT.

CDR3 in amino acids: CASSVASSEDTIYF. The CDR3 region has the DNA TGTGCCAGCAGCGTAGCTTCATCGGAGGACACCATATATTTT. The chain has TRBV9 and TRBJ1-3; D remains ambiguous. Germline assignment: CDR1 SGDLS and CDR2 YYNGEE. V dropped 0 bases and J dropped 8 bases, with 12 bases sitting between them. The CDR3 is 14 residues long.

The CDR3 reads CASSFIGTGSEKETQYF. For the CDR3, the DNA is TGCGCCAGCAGCTTTATCGGGACAGGGTCGGAGAAAGAGACCCAGTACTTC. This chain uses TRBV5-1 with TRBJ2-5; 9 nucleotides align to TRBD1. V lost 2 bases, J lost 3 bases, and 11 bases stayed unmatched. The CDR3 is 17 amino acids. Germline loops: CDR1 SGHRS, CDR2 YFSETQ.

CDR3 protein: CASSLYGPQETQYF. The CDR3 DNA reads as TGCGCCAGCAGCTTGTACGGGCCTCAAGAGACCCAGTACTTC. The rearrangement joins TRBV5-1 to TRBJ2-5; D is ambiguous. CDR1 and CDR2 (germline): SGHRS, YFSETQ. CDR3 length: 14 residues. V was trimmed by 1 base and J by 2 bases, leaving 9 bases between them. The entire variable domain, with the rest obtained from reference TRBV5-1 and TRBJ2-5, is as follows: KAGVTQTPRYLIKTRGQQVTLSCSPISGHRSVSWYQQTPGQGLQFLFEYFSETQRNKGNFPGRFSGRQFSNSRSEMNVSTLELGDSALYLCASSLYGPQETQYFGPGTRLLVL.

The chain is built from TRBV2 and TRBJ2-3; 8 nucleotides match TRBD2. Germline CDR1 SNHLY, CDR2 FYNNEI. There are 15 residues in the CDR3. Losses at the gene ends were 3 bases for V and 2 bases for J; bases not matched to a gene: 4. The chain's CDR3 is CASSDTSGYTDTQYF. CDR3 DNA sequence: TGTGCCAGCAGTGATACTAGCGGTTACACAGATACGCAGTATTTT.

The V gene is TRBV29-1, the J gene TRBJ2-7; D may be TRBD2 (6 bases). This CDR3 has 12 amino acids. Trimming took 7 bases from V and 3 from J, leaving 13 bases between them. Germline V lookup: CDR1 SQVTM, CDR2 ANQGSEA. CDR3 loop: CSAPLTSYEQYF. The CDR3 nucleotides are TGCAGCGCACCCCTGACTAGCTACGAGCAGTACTTC.

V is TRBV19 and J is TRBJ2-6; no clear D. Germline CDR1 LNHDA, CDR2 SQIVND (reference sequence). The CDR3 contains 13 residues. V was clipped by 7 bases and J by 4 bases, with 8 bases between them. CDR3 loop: CASKGAGANVLTF. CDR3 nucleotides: TGTGCCAGTAAGGGCGCCGGGGCCAACGTCCTGACTTTC.